These 26 T cell receptor beta chains share one sample of origin, sequenced in a study of cytomegalovirus exposure and HLA in healthy donors. 60 Vbeta and 13 Jbeta primers were used in PCR. Libraries were prepared by immunoSEQ multiplex PCR; TCRdb keeps only in-frame clonotypes and omits some of them. The sample has around 200,000 clones; 80% are singletons. The sequenced material came from PBMCs. These receptor sequences come from a boy aged 10-17 years in good health and CMV-seronegative.

The chain employs TRBV9 and TRBJ2-7; TRBD1 aligns across 7 bases. V dropped 2 bases and J dropped 0; count of bases not matched to a gene: 2. The germline gives CDR1 SGDLS, CDR2 YYNGEE. The CDR3 spans 14 residues. The CDR3 coding sequence is TGTGCCAGCAGCGTCGGGGACAGCTCCTACGAGCAGTACTTC. Translated: CASSVGDSSYEQYF. Using reference TRBV9 and TRBJ2-7 for the parts outside the CDR3, the full variable domain is DSGVTQTPKHLITATGQRVTLRCSPRSGDLSVYWYQQSLDQGLQFLIQYYNGEERAKGNILERFSAQQFPDLHSELNLSSLELGDSALYFCASSVGDSSYEQYFGPGTRLTVT.

This clone was picked up one time. CDR3 DNA sequence: TGCGCCAGCAGCCGACACCAGGGGGCGCGGATTGAAGCTTTCTTT. Translation: CASSRHQGARIEAFF. V usage is TRBV4-1 and J usage is TRBJ1-1, with 8 bases matching TRBD1. The CDR3 extends over 15 amino acids. Germline V gives CDR1 MGHRA, CDR2 YSYEKL. Trimming removed 4 bases from V and 7 bases from J; junction bases left unmatched: 11.

The chain has TRBV21-1 and TRBJ2-4; TRBD2, the table's D call, lacks a check against the DNA. TRBV21-1 counts as a pseudogene. The CDR3 is 18 residues long. CDR3 region: CASSCGTIRILAKNIQYF. As DNA, the CDR3 is TGTGCCAGCAGCTGCGGGACTATCCGGATCCTAGCCAAAAACATTCAGTACTTC.

The chain recombines TRBV7-2 with TRBJ2-7, with a weak D call TRBD2 (6 bases). V shed 1 base and J shed 3 bases, with 10 bases lying between them. Germline loops: CDR1 SGHTA, CDR2 FQGNSA. The CDR3 extends over 14 amino acids. The CDR3 DNA is TGTGCCAGCAGCTTAGTCGGCGGGGTCTACGAGCAGTACTTC. This translates into CASSLVGGVYEQYF.

This clone was picked up a small number of times. This chain links TRBV28 with TRBJ1-1; D not certain. Per the germline V gene, CDR1 is MDHEN and CDR2 is SYDVKM. The CDR3 length is 12 residues. V lost 7 bases and J 3 bases, leaving 9 bases between the germline ends. CDR3 in amino acids: CASTEGYTEAFF. CDR3 nucleotide sequence: TGTGCCAGCACGGAGGGTTACACTGAAGCTTTCTTT.

V is TRBV11-2 and J is TRBJ2-1, with 8 bases lining up with TRBD2. Trimming at V came to 3 bases and at J to 7 bases, leaving 14 bases not matched to a gene. CDR3 size: 17 residues. The germline gives CDR1 SGHAT, CDR2 FQNNGV. CDR3 sequence: CASSLGRAGGWRNEQFF. The CDR3 region has the DNA TGTGCCAGCAGCTTGGGACGGGCGGGGGGTTGGCGGAATGAGCAGTTCTTC.

The chain has TRBV30 and TRBJ1-2; D possibly corresponds to TRBD1 (6 bases). The CDR3 is 15 amino acids. Trimming stripped 4 bases from V and 0 bases from J, with 15 bases between. Per germline, CDR1 GTSNPN and CDR2 SVGIG (reference sequence). In DNA form, the CDR3 reads TGTGCCTGGACCGGACAGCGATCAGCTAACTATGGCTACACCTTC. Its protein is CAWTGQRSANYGYTF.

The chain employs TRBV7-2 and TRBJ1-4; 8 positions agree with TRBD1. V lost 5 bases to trimming and J lost 8 bases; unmatched junction nucleotides: 7. CDR1 SGHTA and CDR2 FQGNSA come from the germline V gene. The CDR3 length is 14 residues. The CDR3 DNA follows: TGTGCCAGCAGCCAGGACAGGGAGGGCGAAAAACTGTTTTTT. It is translated as CASSQDREGEKLFF.

The genes are TRBV6-6 and TRBJ1-1; TRBD1 matches 7 bases. The CDR3 has 14 amino acids. J lost 3 bases, V lost 6 bases, and 7 bases had no gene match. Germline V lookup: CDR1 MNHNY, CDR2 SVGAGI (reference sequence). CDR3 amino acids: CASRRTGADTEAFF. CDR3 nucleotides: TGTGCCAGCAGGCGGACAGGTGCGGACACTGAAGCTTTCTTT.

The chain combines TRBV5-1 with TRBJ1-2; TRBD1 matches at 8 bases. Per the germline V gene, CDR1 is SGHRS and CDR2 is YFSETQ. The CDR3 totals 14 residues. The V gene end was trimmed by 0 bases and the J gene end by 8 bases; junction bases not matched to a gene: 6. For the CDR3, the DNA is TGCGCCAGCAGCTTGGCCGGACAGGGAATGGGCTACACCTTC. This sequence encodes CASSLAGQGMGYTF.

CDR3 in DNA: TGTGCCAGCAGCCCAGAGCGGACGGGTGGCTACACTGAAGCTTTCTTT. This translates into CASSPERTGGYTEAFF. The chain recombines TRBV5-6 with TRBJ1-1; unclear D gene. The V end was cut by 4 bases, the J end by 3 bases, with 19 bases between. The CDR3 runs 16 residues. Per germline, CDR1 SGHDT and CDR2 YYEEEE.

The V and J genes are TRBV19 and TRBJ1-1, with TRBD1 as a possible D gene (5 bases). Germline V gene sequence: CDR1 LNHDA, CDR2 SQIVND (reference sequence). V shed 10 bases and J shed 6 bases, with 18 bases lying between them. CDR3 size: 13 residues. The CDR3 loop is CATAWGVQAEAFF. The CDR3 DNA follows: TGTGCCACCGCGTGGGGGGTTCAGGCTGAAGCTTTCTTT.

The V gene is TRBV11-2, the J gene TRBJ1-1; D might be TRBD1 (5 bases). The CDR3 has 15 amino acids. CDR1 is SGHAT, CDR2 FQNNGV, per germline. V lost 5 bases, J lost 1 base, and 14 bases lay in between. The CDR3 loop is CASSTLPGQNTEAFF. As DNA, the CDR3 is TGTGCCAGCAGCACCCTCCCCGGACAGAACACTGAAGCTTTCTTT.

The rearrangement uses TRBV11-2 and TRBJ1-3, with 9 bases identical to TRBD1. J lost 2 bases, V lost 0 bases, and 2 bases had no gene match. This CDR3 is 16 amino acids long. From germline, CDR1 is SGHAT and CDR2 FQNNGV. CDR3 protein: CASSLETGGAGNTIYF. CDR3 sequence (DNA): TGTGCCAGCAGCTTAGAAACAGGGGGCGCTGGAAACACCATATATTTT.

Details on this clone: The sample contains more than one DNA sequence encoding this CDR3. The V gene is TRBV5-1, the J gene TRBJ2-7; 7 nucleotides agree with TRBD1. The CDR3 sequence is 14 residues long. V shed 0 bases and J 2 bases; nucleotides not matched to a gene: 2. Germline loops: CDR1 SGHRS, CDR2 YFSETQ. The CDR3 sequence is CASSLVQGAYEQYF. The DNA for the CDR3 is TGCGCCAGCAGCTTGGTGCAGGGGGCCTACGAGCAGTACTTC.

The V gene is TRBV18, the J gene TRBJ1-5; 12 bases are shared with TRBD1. CDR3 length: 15 residues. The germline V gene encodes CDR1 KGHSH and CDR2 LQKENI. V lost 3 bases, J lost 8 bases, and 5 bases stayed unmatched. CDR3 residues: CASSPGTGGSEPQHF. The DNA for the CDR3 is TGTGCCAGCTCACCCGGGACAGGGGGCAGTGAGCCCCAGCATTTT.

The chain links TRBV13 to TRBJ2-6; possible D gene TRBD1, 5 bases. Germline V gene lookup returns CDR1 PRHDT and CDR2 FYEKMQ (reference sequence). The V gene lost 0 bases and the J gene lost 12 bases, with 9 bases spanning the gap. CDR3 length: 13 amino acids. CDR3 nucleotide sequence: TGTGCCAGCAGCTTAGGCAGGGCACCCGTCCTGACTTTC. Translation gives CASSLGRAPVLTF. Full variable domain (remainder filled in from reference TRBV13 and TRBJ2-6): AAGVIQSPRHLIKEKRETATLKCYPIPRHDTVYWYQQGPGQDPQFLISFYEKMQSDKGSIPDRFSAQQFSDYHSELNMSSLELGDSALYFCASSLGRAPVLTFGAGSRLTVL.

The chain has TRBV4-1 and TRBJ2-7; possible D gene TRBD1, 6 bases. This CDR3 region has 13 residues. Per the germline V gene, CDR1 is MGHRA and CDR2 is YSYEKL. The V end lost 0 bases, the J end lost 4 bases, and 7 bases lay between the germline ends. The CDR3: CASSQDRGYEQYF. The CDR3 region has the DNA TGCGCCAGCAGCCAAGATAGGGGGTACGAGCAGTACTTC.

In its sample, this clone was seen a few times. The chain is built from TRBV19 and TRBJ1-2; 8 nucleotides line up with TRBD1. With 3 bases clipped from V and 2 bases from J, the junction kept 2 bases outside the gene matches. CDR1 LNHDA and CDR2 SQIVND come from the germline V gene (reference sequence). This CDR3 has 14 amino acids. The CDR3 protein is CASSIGQGNYGYTF. The CDR3, as DNA: TGTGCCAGTAGTATTGGACAGGGAAACTATGGCTACACCTTC.

J is TRBJ1-3 and V is TRBV19, with a possible D match to TRBD1 (5 bases). Trimming stripped 0 bases from V and 2 bases from J, with 8 bases between. The CDR3 sequence is 15 residues long. Per germline, CDR1 LNHDA and CDR2 SQIVND (reference sequence). The CDR3 sequence: CASSIDRTTGNTIYF. CDR3 DNA: TGTGCCAGTAGTATAGATCGGACAACTGGAAACACCATATATTTT.

This rearrangement joins TRBV29-1 to TRBJ1-1, with D perhaps TRBD1 (6 bases). The CDR3 runs to 14 residues. Germline V gene lookup returns CDR1 SQVTM and CDR2 ANQGSEA. Trimming cost V 5 bases and J 5 bases, with 18 bases left between them. The CDR3 region has the DNA TGCAGCGTTTTGGGAGGGGGGGCGAATACTGAAGCTTTCTTT. Translating it yields CSVLGGGANTEAFF.

The chain is built from TRBV11-2 and TRBJ2-7; the match to TRBD1 covers 10 bases. The trim removed 4 bases at V and 3 bases at J, leaving 6 bases unmatched. Germline lookup yields CDR1 SGHAT and CDR2 FQNNGV. The CDR3 consists of 15 residues. CDR3 loop: CASSSRQGAHYEQYF. DNA of the CDR3: TGTGCCAGCAGCTCGAGACAGGGGGCCCACTACGAGCAGTACTTC.

The V and J genes are TRBV19 and TRBJ2-7; D not resolved. The CDR3 consists of 17 residues. V was cut by 5 bases and J by 6 bases, with 26 bases left in between. Germline CDR1 and CDR2: LNHDA and SQIVND (reference sequence). The CDR3 sequence: CASSWPMGSSSWSEQYF. The DNA of the CDR3 is TGTGCCAGTAGTTGGCCGATGGGCTCCTCTTCTTGGTCCGAGCAGTACTTC.

Comment on this clone: The junction departs from the called germline gene at one end, perhaps through a read error. This chain connects TRBV7-9 to TRBJ2-7; 7 bases fit TRBD1. This CDR3 is built from 15 residues. Germline values: CDR1 SEHNR, CDR2 FQNEAQ (reference sequence). CDR3 amino acids: CSSSPRQGESYEQYF. Here the CDR3 DNA reads TGTTCCAGCAGTCCCAGACAGGGCGAATCCTACGAGCAGTACTTC.

The V gene is TRBV7-9, the J gene TRBJ2-6, with 8 bases that match TRBD1. CDR1 is SEHNR and CDR2 is FQNEAQ in the germline V gene (reference sequence). Trimming removed 5 bases from V and 4 bases from J; junction bases left unmatched: 10. This CDR3 comprises 17 residues. CDR3 nucleotide sequence: TGTGCCAGCAGCCCGGTCCGGACAGGGTCCGGGGCCAACGTCCTGACTTTC. Translation gives CASSPVRTGSGANVLTF.

V is TRBV6-1 and J is TRBJ2-3; 10 bases agree with TRBD1. CDR3 length: 14 amino acids. With V trimmed by 3 bases and J by 4 bases, 1 base remained unmatched. CDR1 is MNHNS, CDR2 SASEGT, per germline. For the CDR3, the DNA is TGTGCCAGCAGTGAGGGGACAGGGGCAGATACGCAGTATTTT. This codes for CASSEGTGADTQYF.